These T cell receptor beta chains were read from a single sample in a study of blood T cells in healthy people across ages. TCRdb recomputed calls from the 5' RACE reads with MiXCR, one row per CDR3 protein. The profile shows more than 1,000,000 distinct CDR3 sequences, 20% to 25% of them singletons. The sample was also linked to a second study, of T cells of mothers and their children.

Sample: blood. The source of these receptors is a girl aged 2-10 years in good health. Both conserved end residues are part of each CDR3. The D gene is left open where the match is weak. Size tells how often a clone was seen (once, few, many) or the class of an expanded clone, and some rows leave it out.

V	J	size	D	DNA	CDR3
TRBV29-1	TRBJ2-7	.	TRBD1	TGCAGCGTTGAAGCGTGGACAGGGTCCGGTTTCTACGAGCAGTACTTC	CSVEAWTGSGFYEQYF
TRBV6-1	TRBJ2-7	few	TRBD2	TGTGCCAGCAGCTCGACTAGCGGGACCCCCTACGAGCAGTACTTC	CASSSTSGTPYEQYF
TRBV21-1	TRBJ2-1	few	.	TGTGCCAGCAGCAAGCGAGGACTAACTACCCATGAGCAGTTCTTC	CASSKRGLTTHEQFF
TRBV20-1	TRBJ1-1	few	.	TGCAGTGCTACTGACAGATTGAACACTGAAGCTTTCTTT	CSATDRLNTEAFF
TRBV29-1	TRBJ1-2	few	TRBD1	TGCAGCGTTGAGACAGGGCCTAACTATGGCTACACCTTC	CSVETGPNYGYTF
TRBV7-3	TRBJ2-5	.	.	TGTGCCGGCAGCTTAGAGGGATCAGAGACCCAGTACTTC	CAGSLEGSETQYF
TRBV20-1	TRBJ1-1	.	.	TGCAGTGCTCCGGGCGGGGTACTAGCTGAAGCTTTCTTT	CSAPGGVLAEAFF
TRBV5-1	TRBJ1-2	few	.	TGCGCCAGCAGCTTGACGGACTTACCCCACGACTATGGCTACACCTTC	CASSLTDLPHDYGYTF
TRBV18	TRBJ1-2	.	.	TGTGCCAGCTCACCAGGGGTCGGCACCTCAGTTAACTATGGCTACACCTTC	CASSPGVGTSVNYGYTF
TRBV28	TRBJ2-7	.	.	TGTGCCAGCAGTCCACGGACCACGCCTAGGGAGCAGTACTTC	CASSPRTTPREQYF
TRBV7-9	TRBJ2-7	few	.	TGTGCCAGCAGCTTAGCGGACAGTCACTACGAGCAGTACTTC	CASSLADSHYEQYF
TRBV20-1	TRBJ2-5	few	.	TGCAGTGCTAGCTTCCAAGTCCAAGAGACCCAGTACTTC	CSASFQVQETQYF
TRBV2	TRBJ1-1	.	.	TGTGCCAGCAGTGAGCGGGGATCCAACACTGAAGCTTTCTTT	CASSERGSNTEAFF
TRBV5-1	TRBJ2-4	.	.	TGCGCCAGCAGCCAGGGGAGAGGAGGAGACATTCAGTACTTC	CASSQGRGGDIQYF
TRBV10-3	TRBJ2-1	.	TRBD1	TGTGCCATCAGTGAGTCGAGGACAGGGTACAATGAGCAGTTCTTC	CAISESRTGYNEQFF
TRBV2	TRBJ2-5	.	.	TGTGCCCCGTGGGGCGGCCATCAAGAGACCCAGTACTTC	CAPWGGHQETQYF
TRBV20-1	TRBJ2-1	few	TRBD2	TGCAGTGCCCCTGGGACTAGCAGCACTGAGCAGTTCTTC	CSAPGTSSTEQFF
TRBV6-1	TRBJ1-4	once	.	TGTGCCAGCAGAGCTTCCGGGAACCGACTAGCTGAAAAACTGTTTTTT	CASRASGNRLAEKLFF
TRBV4-3	TRBJ2-2	.	.	TGCGCCAGCAGCCAAGGTGTACCGGGGGGCTATGCCGGGGAGCTGTTTTTT	CASSQGVPGGYAGELFF
TRBV12-5	TRBJ1-1	.	.	TGTGCTAGTGGTTTTTTCGTGGGCACTGAAGCTTTCTTT	CASGFFVGTEAFF
TRBV7-9	TRBJ1-6	.	TRBD1	TGTGCCAGCAGCTCCCGGGACAGGGTTAATTCACCCCTCCACTTT	CASSSRDRVNSPLHF
TRBV12-3/TRBV12-4	TRBJ2-1	few	.	TGTGCCAGCACCCTGGGGACCTACAATGAGCAGTTCTTC	CASTLGTYNEQFF
TRBV9	TRBJ2-5	few	.	TGTGCCAGCAGCTCCTGGGGGGAGACCCAGTACTTC	CASSSWGETQYF
TRBV3-1	TRBJ2-7	.	.	TGTGCCAGCAGCCCGGGGCGGACGGGGAAGGAGGGGTCGCCCTACGAGCAGTACTTC	CASSPGRTGKEGSPYEQYF
TRBV9	TRBJ1-5	few	.	TGTGCCAGCAGCGTAGGACATATAGATCAGCCCCAGCATTTT	CASSVGHIDQPQHF
TRBV20-1	TRBJ2-7	.	.	TGCAGTGCTAGAGATAGTGGCCTCGGTTACGAGCAGTACTTC	CSARDSGLGYEQYF
TRBV11-2	TRBJ2-1	.	.	TGTGCCAGCAGCTACGGTCTAGGTTTCCCCAATGAGCAGTTCTTC	CASSYGLGFPNEQFF
TRBV27	TRBJ2-7	.	.	TGTGCCAGCATCCCCCTGCAGGGACACTACGAGCAGTACTTC	CASIPLQGHYEQYF
TRBV25-1	TRBJ2-5	.	.	TGTGCCAGCTCTAATCGACTAGGGCAAGAGACCCAGTGCTTC	CASSNRLGQETQCF
TRBV20-1	TRBJ2-3	few	.	TGCAGTGCTAGAGATATTAGTTTGGGGACAGATACGCAGTATTTT	CSARDISLGTDTQYF
TRBV25-1	TRBJ2-1	few	.	TGTGCCAGCAGTGAATATTTTATGCCAGACGGGGATGAGCAGTTCTTC	CASSEYFMPDGDEQFF
TRBV11-2	TRBJ1-1	few	.	TGTGCCAGCAGCTCCCCCATGGTTGCGGGCACTGAAGCTTTCTTT	CASSSPMVAGTEAFF
TRBV5-1	TRBJ2-4	.	.	TGCGCCAGCAGCTTGCGTCCCAGGGCCTCCGAAAACATTCAGTACTTC	CASSLRPRASENIQYF
TRBV27	TRBJ2-7	few	TRBD2	TGTGCCAGCAGTTTTGGGACTAGCGGATCCTACGAGCAGTACTTC	CASSFGTSGSYEQYF
TRBV7-9	TRBJ2-5	few	.	TGTGCCAGCAGGACAACTCAGCCTCCTGGTGAGCAGTACTTC	CASRTTQPPGEQYF
TRBV7-8	TRBJ2-3	.	TRBD2	TGTGCCAGCAGCGACCGAGCGGGGGCGATCACAGATACGCAGTATTTT	CASSDRAGAITDTQYF
TRBV6-2/TRBV6-3	TRBJ2-5	.	.	TGTGCCAGCAGGCCCGGCACAGCGGCCGACCAAGAGACCCAGTACTTC	CASRPGTAADQETQYF
TRBV14	TRBJ2-7	few	.	TGTGCCAGCAGCCAAGCCAACAGCTTCTACGAGCAGTACTTC	CASSQANSFYEQYF
TRBV13	TRBJ2-7	few	TRBD1	TGTGCCAGCAGCGAGGGACAGGGGATTTACGAGCAGTACTTC	CASSEGQGIYEQYF